This TCR beta chain was sequenced during a study of technical replicates of blood from a few donors. Clones were sequenced by immunoSEQ multiplex PCR, and TCRdb holds only the in-frame ones, with some missing. The sample consists of tens of thousands of clones, 85% to 95% of them appearing once. CDR3 size: 14 residues. Per germline, CDR1 LNHDA and CDR2 SQIVND (reference sequence). V lost 3 bases and J lost 6, with 12 bases in between. The receptor's source is a human donor in good health. Input material: T cells isolated from PBMCs. This chain joins TRBV19 and TRBJ2-1; D is unresolved. Written as DNA, the CDR3 is TGTGCCAGTAGTATGCGTCTTCTAAGCAATGAGCAGTTCTTC. Its translation: CASSMRLLSNEQFF.